The subject of this entry is one TCR beta chain. What it recognizes is unknown. Treatment here: oral pan-JAK inhibitor, 5-10 mg twice daily. Trimming stripped 0 bases from V and 2 bases from J, with 8 bases between. CDR1 and CDR2 (germline): LNHNV, YYDKDF (reference sequence). The CDR3 covers 14 residues. This entry is derived from a study of CD8+ T cells in alopecia areata. Regarding the study as a whole: It was less clear whether patients shared TCRs than it was in mice, possibly because of HLA.

In each case, RNA was isolated and then reverse transcribed into cDNA as the sequencing template. Profiled with immunoSEQ multiplex PCR; TCRdb holds only in-frame clones, not every one. The data hold about 140,000 clones, with around 86% observed a single time. The origin of this receptor is a human donor with alopecia areata. Sequences were derived from CD8+ T cells sorted from blood, sampled at week 4, from a patient treated with tofacitinib. The chain couples TRBV15 to TRBJ2-7; possibly TRBD2 for D (6 bases). CDR3 protein: CATSRERGTYEQYF. CDR3 coding DNA: TGTGCCACCAGCAGAGAGCGGGGAACCTACGAGCAGTACTTC.